This is a list of T cell receptor beta chains from one sample in a study of blood T cell repertoires in COVID-19. Method: immunoSEQ multiplex PCR; TCRdb's copy keeps in-frame clones and lacks some. The table shows around 130,000 clones, with around 91% occurring only once. The sample consisted of peripheral blood. These receptors were collected from a man in his sixties or seventies with active or convalescent COVID-19. The CDR3 runs from the conserved cysteine through the conserved F or W. The D gene is left open where the match is weak.

>TRBJ2-1|TRBV24-1|TRBD2
TGTGCCACCAGTGATCCGACTAGCGGGAGTTTGAATGAGCAGTTCTTC
CATSDPTSGSLNEQFF
>TRBJ2-7|TRBV7-9|TRBD1
TGTGCCAGCGGGGGACAGTACGAGCAGTACTTC
CASGGQYEQYF
>TRBJ2-6|TRBV27|NA
TGTGCCAGCAGTAAAACTACAGGGTCCGGGGCCAACGTCCTGACTTTC
CASSKTTGSGANVLTF
>TRBJ2-1|TRBV6-4|TRBD2
TGTGCCAGCAGCGCGGGACTAGCGCGCCACAATGAGCAGTTCTTC
CASSAGLARHNEQFF
>TRBJ1-5|TRBV6-4|NA
TGTGCCAGCAGGTGGGGGACGGAGGGAAATCAGCCCCAGCATTTT
CASRWGTEGNQPQHF
>TRBJ1-2|TRBV27|NA
TGTGCCACACTTCAGGGGCAGGACTATGGCTACACCTTC
CATLQGQDYGYTF
>TRBJ2-2|TRBV2|NA
TGTGCCAGCAGTGAACAGGTGTCCGGGGAGCTGTTTTTT
CASSEQVSGELFF
>TRBJ2-1|TRBV29-1|TRBD2
TGCAGCACCAGGGCTAGCGGGGGTGAGCAGTTCTTC
CSTRASGGEQFF
>TRBJ2-3|TRBV28|NA
TGTGCCAGCGCGAGAGCAGGGCATCACACAGATACGCAGTATTTT
CASARAGHHTDTQYF
>TRBJ1-4|TRBV6-5|NA
TGTGCCAGCAGGACCCTAGTAAATGAAAAACTGTTTTTT
CASRTLVNEKLFF
>TRBJ1-1|TRBV7-3|NA
TGTGCCAGCAGTCCAGGGTTATTGAACACTGAAGCTTTCTTT
CASSPGLLNTEAFF
>TRBJ2-1|TRBV28|NA
TGTGCCAGCAGCCCAGGCGGACAGAGCTCCTACAATGAGCAGTTCTTC
CASSPGGQSSYNEQFF
>TRBJ1-6|TRBV5-4|TRBD1
TGTGCCAGCAGCTTGGCCCCGGGACAGTATAATTCACCCCTCCACTTT
CASSLAPGQYNSPLHF
>TRBJ1-1|TRBV30|TRBD1
TGTGCCTGGAGGGACAGGGTGACTGAAGCTTTCTTT
CAWRDRVTEAFF